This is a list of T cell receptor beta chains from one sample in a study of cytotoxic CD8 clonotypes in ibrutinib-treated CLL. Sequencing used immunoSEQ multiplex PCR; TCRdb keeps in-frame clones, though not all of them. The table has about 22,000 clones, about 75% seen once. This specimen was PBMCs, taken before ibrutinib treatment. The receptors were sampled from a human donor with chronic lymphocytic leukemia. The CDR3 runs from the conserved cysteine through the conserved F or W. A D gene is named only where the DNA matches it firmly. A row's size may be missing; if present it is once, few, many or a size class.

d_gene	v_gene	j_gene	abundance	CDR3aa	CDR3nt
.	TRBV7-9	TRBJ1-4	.	CASSRGVANEKLFF	TGTGCCAGCAGTCGAGGGGTGGCTAATGAAAAACTGTTTTTT
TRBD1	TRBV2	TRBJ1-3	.	CASNPPDRGLGNTIYF	TGTGCCAGCAACCCCCCGGACAGGGGGTTAGGAAACACCATATATTTT
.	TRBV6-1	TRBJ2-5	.	CAKTPGLRKETQYF	TGTGCCAAGACGCCGGGACTGAGGAAAGAGACCCAGTACTTC
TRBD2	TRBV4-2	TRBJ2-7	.	CASSQDSGGVSSYEQYF	TGTGCCAGCAGCCAAGATTCGGGGGGAGTGAGCTCCTACGAGCAGTACTTC
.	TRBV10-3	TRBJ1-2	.	CAISERTVNGYTF	TGTGCCATCAGTGAGCGCACAGTCAATGGCTACACCTTC
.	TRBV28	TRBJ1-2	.	CASSLSGGKYGYTF	TGTGCCAGCAGTTTATCAGGAGGGAAATATGGCTACACCTTC
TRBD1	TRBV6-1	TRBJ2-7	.	CASYMDRGYEQYF	TGTGCCAGCTACATGGACAGGGGATACGAGCAGTACTTC
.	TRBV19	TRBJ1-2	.	CASTSGGYGYTF	TGTGCCAGTACCTCGGGTGGCTATGGCTACACCTTC
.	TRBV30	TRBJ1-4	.	CAWGRDGAGGLFF	TGTGCCTGGGGCCGGGACGGGGCAGGTGGGCTGTTTTTT
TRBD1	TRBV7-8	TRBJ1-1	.	CASSFSTGAAFF	TGTGCCAGCAGCTTTTCAACAGGGGCGGCTTTCTTT
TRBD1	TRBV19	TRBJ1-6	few	CASEQGGLSYNSPLHF	TGTGCCAGTGAACAGGGGGGCCTCTCCTATAATTCACCCCTCCACTTT
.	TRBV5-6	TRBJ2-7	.	CASSLTNFEQYF	TGTGCCAGCAGCTTGACTAATTTCGAGCAGTACTTC
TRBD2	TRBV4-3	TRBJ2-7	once	CASSQEGLQSYEQYF	TGCGCCAGCAGCCAAGAGGGACTACAATCCTACGAGCAGTACTTC
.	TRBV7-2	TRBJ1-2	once	CASSPRESLNYGYTF	TGTGCCAGCAGCCCCAGGGAAAGCCTTAACTATGGCTACACCTTC
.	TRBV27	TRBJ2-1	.	CASSLFPTDNEQFF	TGTGCCAGCAGTTTATTTCCCACAGACAATGAGCAGTTCTTC
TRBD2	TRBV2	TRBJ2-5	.	CASSEGLAGGLGYF	TGTGCCAGCAGTGAGGGACTAGCGGGAGGCTTGGGGTACTTC
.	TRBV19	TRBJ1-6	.	CASSHWGGENSPLHF	TGTGCCAGTAGCCACTGGGGTGGCGAGAATTCACCCCTCCACTTT
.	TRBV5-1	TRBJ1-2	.	CASSSGTAANYGYTF	TGCGCCAGCAGCTCCGGGACGGCAGCTAACTATGGCTACACCTTC
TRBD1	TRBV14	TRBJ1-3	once	CASSRRDSRNTIYF	TGTGCCAGCAGCCGCCGGGACAGTCGAAACACCATATATTTT